The sequence of this T cell receptor (beta chain) was determined in a study of cytotoxic CD8 clonotypes in ibrutinib-treated CLL. Study-level information: Researchers reported about a dozen relapsed/refractory and fewer than 16 treatment-naive patients, 17 of them IGHV unmutated.

TCRdb keeps only in-frame clones here, not all; method: immunoSEQ multiplex PCR. The sample includes nearly 85,000 clones, around 75% of them seen just once. Trimming took off 5 bases at V and 0 bases at J, with 17 bases between the two ends. The germline gives CDR1 SGHTA, CDR2 FQGTGA. The CDR3 contains 17 residues. The receptor comes from a human donor with chronic lymphocytic leukemia. Specimen: PBMCs, collected after 12 months of ibrutinib treatment. The rearrangement uses TRBV7-3 and TRBJ2-1; D is tentatively TRBD1 or TRBD2 (5 bases each). CDR3 sequence (DNA): TGTGCCAGCAGCCCCTACGGGACGCCTAGCTCCTACAATGAGCAGTTCTTC. It specifies CASSPYGTPSSYNEQFF.